The clone carrying this T cell receptor (beta chain) was seen at least ten times. Unique molecular identifiers were incorporated into the prepared TCRbeta library. TCRdb ran MiXCR on the PCR reads and lists one entry per CDR3 protein. The sample carries 250,000 to 350,000 distinct CDR3 sequences, around 9.6% recorded once. The data derive from a study of T-cell reconstitution after alpha-beta-depleted transplantation in children. The source is a human donor who donated a stem cell graft to a child with SCID. The sample here was PBMCs from the stem cell graft donor, taken from the stem cell graft.

CDR3 DNA sequence: TGTGCCATCAGTGTCCTCGGGACCCGGGCCGGGGAGCTGTTTTTT. This gives the protein CAISVLGTRAGELFF. V is TRBV10-3 and J is TRBJ2-2; TRBD1 or TRBD2 may be the D gene (5 bases each). This CDR3 has 15 residues. Germline loops: CDR1 ENHRY, CDR2 SYGVKD. Trimming left V 4 bases short and J 6 bases short, with 15 bases between.